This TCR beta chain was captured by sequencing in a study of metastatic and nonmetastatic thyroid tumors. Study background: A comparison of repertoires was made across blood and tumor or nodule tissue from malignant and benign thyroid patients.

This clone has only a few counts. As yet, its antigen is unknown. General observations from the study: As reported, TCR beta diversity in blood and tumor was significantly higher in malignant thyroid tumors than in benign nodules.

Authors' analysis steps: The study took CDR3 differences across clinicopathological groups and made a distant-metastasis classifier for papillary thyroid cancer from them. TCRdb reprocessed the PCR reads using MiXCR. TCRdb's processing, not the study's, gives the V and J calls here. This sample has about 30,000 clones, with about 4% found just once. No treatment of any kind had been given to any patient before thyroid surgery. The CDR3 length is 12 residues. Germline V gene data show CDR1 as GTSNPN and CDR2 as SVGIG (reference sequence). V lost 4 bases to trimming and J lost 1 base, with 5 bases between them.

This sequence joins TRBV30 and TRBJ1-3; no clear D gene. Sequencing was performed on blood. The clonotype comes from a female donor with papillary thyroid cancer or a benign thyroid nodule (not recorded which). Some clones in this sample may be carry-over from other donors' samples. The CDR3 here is CAWKRSGNTIYF. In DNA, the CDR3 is TGTGCCTGGAAAAGATCTGGAAACACCATATATTTT.